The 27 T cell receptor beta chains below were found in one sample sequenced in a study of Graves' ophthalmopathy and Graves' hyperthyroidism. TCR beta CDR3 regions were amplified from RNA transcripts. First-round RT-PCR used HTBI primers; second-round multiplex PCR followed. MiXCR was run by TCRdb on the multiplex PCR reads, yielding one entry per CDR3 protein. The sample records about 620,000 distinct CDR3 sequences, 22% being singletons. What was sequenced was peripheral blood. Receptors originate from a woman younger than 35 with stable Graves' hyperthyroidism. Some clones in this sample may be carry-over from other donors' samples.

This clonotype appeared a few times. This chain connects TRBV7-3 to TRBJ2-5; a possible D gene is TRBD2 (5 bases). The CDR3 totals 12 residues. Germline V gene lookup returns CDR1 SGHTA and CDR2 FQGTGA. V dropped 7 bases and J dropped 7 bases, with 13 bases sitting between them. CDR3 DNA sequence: TGTGCCAGCATCGACCGACGGGGGACCCAGTACTTC. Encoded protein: CASIDRRGTQYF.

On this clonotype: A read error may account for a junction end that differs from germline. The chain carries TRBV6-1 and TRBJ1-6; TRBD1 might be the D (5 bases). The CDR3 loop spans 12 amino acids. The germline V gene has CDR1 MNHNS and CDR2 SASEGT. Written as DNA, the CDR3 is TGTGCCAGCGGGACCTATGATTCACCCCTCCACTTT. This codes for CASGTYDSPLHF.

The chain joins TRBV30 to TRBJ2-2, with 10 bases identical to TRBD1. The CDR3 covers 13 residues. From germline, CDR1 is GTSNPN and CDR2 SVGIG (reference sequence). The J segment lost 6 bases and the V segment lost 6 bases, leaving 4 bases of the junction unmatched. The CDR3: CACPGQGPGELFF. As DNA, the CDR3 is TGTGCCTGCCCGGGACAGGGGCCCGGGGAGCTGTTTTTT. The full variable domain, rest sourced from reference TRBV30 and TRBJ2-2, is SQTIHQWPATLVQPVGSPLSLECTVEGTSNPNLYWYRQAAGRGLQLLFYSVGIGQISSEVPQNLSASRPQDRQFILSSKKLLLSDSGFYLCACPGQGPGELFFGEGSRLTVL.

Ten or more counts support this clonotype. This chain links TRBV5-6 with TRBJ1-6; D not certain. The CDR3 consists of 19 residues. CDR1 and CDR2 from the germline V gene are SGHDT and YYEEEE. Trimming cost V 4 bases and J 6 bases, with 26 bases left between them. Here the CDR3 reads CASSILGRRPSSPNSPLHF. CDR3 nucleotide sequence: TGTGCCAGCAGCATCCTCGGGAGGAGACCCTCGAGCCCTAATTCACCCCTCCACTTT.

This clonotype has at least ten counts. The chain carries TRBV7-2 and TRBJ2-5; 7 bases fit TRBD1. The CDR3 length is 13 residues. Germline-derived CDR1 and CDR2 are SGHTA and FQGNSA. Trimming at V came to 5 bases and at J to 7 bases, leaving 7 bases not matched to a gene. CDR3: CASSQGGLGTQYF. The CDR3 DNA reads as TGTGCCAGCAGCCAAGGGGGCTTGGGGACCCAGTACTTC.

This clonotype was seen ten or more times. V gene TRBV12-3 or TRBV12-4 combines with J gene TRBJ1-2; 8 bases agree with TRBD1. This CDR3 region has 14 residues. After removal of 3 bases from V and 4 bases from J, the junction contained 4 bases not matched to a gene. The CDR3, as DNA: TGTGCCAGCAGTTTTGGAACAGGGGGCTATGGCTACACCTTC. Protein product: CASSFGTGGYGYTF.

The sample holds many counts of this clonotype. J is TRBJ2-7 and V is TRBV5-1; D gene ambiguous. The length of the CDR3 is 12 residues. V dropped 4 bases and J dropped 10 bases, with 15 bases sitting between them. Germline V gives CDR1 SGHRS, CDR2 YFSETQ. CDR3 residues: CASSRNPGSQYF. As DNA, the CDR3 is TGCGCCAGCAGCCGAAACCCTGGGTCCCAGTACTTC.

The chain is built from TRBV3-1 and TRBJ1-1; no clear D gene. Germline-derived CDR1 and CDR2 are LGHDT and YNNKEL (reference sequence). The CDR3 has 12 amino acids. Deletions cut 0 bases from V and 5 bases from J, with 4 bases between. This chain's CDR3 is CASSQDITEAFF. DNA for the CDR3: TGTGCCAGCAGCCAAGACATAACTGAAGCTTTCTTT.

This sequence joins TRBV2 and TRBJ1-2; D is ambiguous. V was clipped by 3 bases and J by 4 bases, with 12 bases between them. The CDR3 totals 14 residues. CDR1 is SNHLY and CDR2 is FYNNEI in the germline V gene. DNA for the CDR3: TGTGCCAGCAGTGATTACAGAAAGAGCTATGGCTACACCTTC. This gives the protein CASSDYRKSYGYTF.

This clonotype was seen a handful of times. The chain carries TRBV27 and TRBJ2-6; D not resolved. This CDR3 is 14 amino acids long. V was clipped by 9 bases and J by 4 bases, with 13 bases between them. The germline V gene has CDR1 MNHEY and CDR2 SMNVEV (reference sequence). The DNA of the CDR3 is TGTGCCAGTGGTCTTAGGGCCGGGGCCAACGTCCTGACTTTC. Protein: CASGLRAGANVLTF.

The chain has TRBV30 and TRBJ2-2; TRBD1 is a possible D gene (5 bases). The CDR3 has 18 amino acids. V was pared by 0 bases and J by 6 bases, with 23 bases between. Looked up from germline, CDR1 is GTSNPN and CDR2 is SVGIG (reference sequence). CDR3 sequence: CAWSVLLGPKGWAGELFF. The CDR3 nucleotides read TGTGCCTGGAGTGTGCTCCTGGGGCCAAAGGGTTGGGCCGGGGAGCTGTTTTTT.

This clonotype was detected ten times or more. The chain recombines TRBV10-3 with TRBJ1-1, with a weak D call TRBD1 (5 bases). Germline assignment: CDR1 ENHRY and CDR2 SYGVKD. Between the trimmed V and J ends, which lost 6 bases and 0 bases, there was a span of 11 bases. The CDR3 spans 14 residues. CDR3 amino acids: CAIRLQALNTEAFF. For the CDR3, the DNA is TGTGCCATCAGGTTACAGGCTTTGAACACTGAAGCTTTCTTT.

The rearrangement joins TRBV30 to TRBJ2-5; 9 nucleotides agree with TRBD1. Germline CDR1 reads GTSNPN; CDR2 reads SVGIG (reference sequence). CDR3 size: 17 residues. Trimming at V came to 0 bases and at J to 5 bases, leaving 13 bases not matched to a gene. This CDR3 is CAWSVPLQTGGYETQYF. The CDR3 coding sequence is TGTGCCTGGAGTGTCCCCCTCCAAACAGGGGGCTACGAGACCCAGTACTTC.

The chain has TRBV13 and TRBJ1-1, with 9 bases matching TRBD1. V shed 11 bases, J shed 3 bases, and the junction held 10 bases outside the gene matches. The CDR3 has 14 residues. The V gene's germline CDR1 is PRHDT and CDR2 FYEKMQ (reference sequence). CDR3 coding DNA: TGTGCCTGTAAAAGGGGACAGGGAGACACTGAAGCTTTCTTT. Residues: CACKRGQGDTEAFF.

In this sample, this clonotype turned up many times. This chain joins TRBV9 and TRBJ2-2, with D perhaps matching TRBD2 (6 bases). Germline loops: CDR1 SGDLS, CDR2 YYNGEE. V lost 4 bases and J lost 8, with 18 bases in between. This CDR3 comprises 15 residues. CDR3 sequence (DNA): TGTGCCAGCAGCCCAAGTGGAGGGGCGTATGGGGAGCTGTTTTTT. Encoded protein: CASSPSGGAYGELFF.

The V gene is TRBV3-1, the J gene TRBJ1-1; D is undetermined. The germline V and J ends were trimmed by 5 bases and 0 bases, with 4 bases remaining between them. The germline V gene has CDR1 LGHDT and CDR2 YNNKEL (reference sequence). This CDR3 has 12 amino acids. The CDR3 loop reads CASSWVNTEAFF. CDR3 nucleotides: TGTGCCAGCAGCTGGGTGAACACTGAAGCTTTCTTT.

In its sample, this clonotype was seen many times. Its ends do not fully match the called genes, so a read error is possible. For the CDR3, the DNA is TGCAGTGCTGGAGAGCAGCTAGCCAAAAACATTCAGTACTTC. Residues: CSAGEQLAKNIQYF. The gene calls are TRBV20-1 and TRBJ2-4; no definite D call. The CDR3 length is 14 residues. Germline-derived CDR1 and CDR2 are DFQATT and SNEGSKA (reference sequence).

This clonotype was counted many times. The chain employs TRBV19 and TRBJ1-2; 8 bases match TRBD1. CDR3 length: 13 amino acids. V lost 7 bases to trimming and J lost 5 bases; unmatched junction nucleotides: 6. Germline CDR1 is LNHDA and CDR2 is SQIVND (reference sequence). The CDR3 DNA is TGTGCCAGTATACAACAGGGGGATTATGGCTACACCTTC. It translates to CASIQQGDYGYTF.

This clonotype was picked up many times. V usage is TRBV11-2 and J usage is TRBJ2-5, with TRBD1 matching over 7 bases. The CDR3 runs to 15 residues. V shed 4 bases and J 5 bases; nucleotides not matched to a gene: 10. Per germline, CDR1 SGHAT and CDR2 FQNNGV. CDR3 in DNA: TGTGCCAGCAGCTCCGATGGGACAGTCCACGAGACCCAGTACTTC. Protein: CASSSDGTVHETQYF.

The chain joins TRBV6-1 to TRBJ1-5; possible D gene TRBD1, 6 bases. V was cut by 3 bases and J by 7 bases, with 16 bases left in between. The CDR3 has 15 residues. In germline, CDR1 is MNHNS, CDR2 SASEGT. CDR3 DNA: TGTGCCAGCAGTGATCGGGGGGGGGCCGGACAGCCCCAGCATTTT. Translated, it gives CASSDRGGAGQPQHF.

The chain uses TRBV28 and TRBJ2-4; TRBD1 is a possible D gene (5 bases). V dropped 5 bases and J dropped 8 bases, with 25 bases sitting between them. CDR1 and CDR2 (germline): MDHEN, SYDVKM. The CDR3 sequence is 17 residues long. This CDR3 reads CASSPLLDSDLGDIQYF. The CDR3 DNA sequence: TGTGCCAGCAGTCCCCTCCTCGACAGTGACCTTGGGGACATTCAGTACTTC.

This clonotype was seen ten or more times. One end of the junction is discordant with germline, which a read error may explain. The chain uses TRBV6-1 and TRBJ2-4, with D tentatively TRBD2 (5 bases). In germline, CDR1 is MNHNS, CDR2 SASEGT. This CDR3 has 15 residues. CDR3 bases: TGTGCCAGCAGTGAACGAGGGTCAGCCAAAAACATTAAGTACTTC. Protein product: CASSERGSAKNIKYF.

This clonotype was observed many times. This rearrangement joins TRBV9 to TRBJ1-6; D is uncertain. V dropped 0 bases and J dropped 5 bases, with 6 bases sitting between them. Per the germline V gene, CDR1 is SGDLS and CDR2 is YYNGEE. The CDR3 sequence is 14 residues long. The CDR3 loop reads CASSVVGNNSPLHF. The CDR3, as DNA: TGTGCCAGCAGCGTAGTAGGGAATAATTCACCCCTCCACTTT. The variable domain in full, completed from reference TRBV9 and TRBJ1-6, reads DSGVTQTPKHLITATGQRVTLRCSPRSGDLSVYWYQQSLDQGLQFLIQYYNGEERAKGNILERFSAQQFPDLHSELNLSSLELGDSALYFCASSVVGNNSPLHFGNGTRLTVT.

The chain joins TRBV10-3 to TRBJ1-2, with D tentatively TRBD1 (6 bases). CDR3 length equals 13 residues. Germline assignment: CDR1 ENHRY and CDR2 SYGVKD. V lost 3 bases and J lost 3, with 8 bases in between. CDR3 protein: CAISEGGDYGYTF. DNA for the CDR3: TGTGCCATCAGTGAAGGGGGGGACTATGGCTACACCTTC.

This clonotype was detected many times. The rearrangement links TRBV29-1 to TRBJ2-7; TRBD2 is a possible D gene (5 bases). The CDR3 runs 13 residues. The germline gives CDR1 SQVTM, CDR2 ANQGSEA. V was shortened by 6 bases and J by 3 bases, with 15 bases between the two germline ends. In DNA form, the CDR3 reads TGCAGCGTCGGTAGCGAGACTAACTACGAGCAGTACTTC. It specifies CSVGSETNYEQYF.

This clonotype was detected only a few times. The CDR3 bases are TGTGCCAGCAGTTACTCCGGGAGCCGGTACCAAGAGACCCAGTACTTC. It yields the protein CASSYSGSRYQETQYF. This chain uses TRBV6-5 with TRBJ2-5; D is possibly TRBD2 (6 bases). V was pared by 0 bases and J by 0 bases, with 11 bases between. The CDR3 contains 16 residues. Germline V gene data show CDR1 as MNHEY and CDR2 as SVGAGI.

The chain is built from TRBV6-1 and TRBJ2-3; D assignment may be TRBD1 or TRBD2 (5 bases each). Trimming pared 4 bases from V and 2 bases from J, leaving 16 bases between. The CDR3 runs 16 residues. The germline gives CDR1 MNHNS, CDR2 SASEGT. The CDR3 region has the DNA TGTGCCAGCAGTGGGTACCGGGACCCCTTCACAGATACGCAGTATTTT. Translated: CASSGYRDPFTDTQYF.